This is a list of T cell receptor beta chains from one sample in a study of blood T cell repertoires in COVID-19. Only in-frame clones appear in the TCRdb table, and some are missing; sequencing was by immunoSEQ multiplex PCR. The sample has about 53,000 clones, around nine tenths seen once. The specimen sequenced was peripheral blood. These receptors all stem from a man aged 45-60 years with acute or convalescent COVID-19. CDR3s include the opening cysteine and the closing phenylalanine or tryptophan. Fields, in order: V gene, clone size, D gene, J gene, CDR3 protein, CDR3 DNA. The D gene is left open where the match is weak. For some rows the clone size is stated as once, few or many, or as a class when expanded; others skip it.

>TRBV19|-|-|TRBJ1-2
CASKGRVMWDRGGLNYGYTF
TGTGCCAGTAAAGGTCGCGTGATGTGGGATCGCGGGGGGCTTAACTATGGCTACACCTTC
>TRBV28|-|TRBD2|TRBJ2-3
CASKEGGGTDTQYF
TGTGCCAGCAAAGAGGGAGGGGGCACAGATACGCAGTATTTT
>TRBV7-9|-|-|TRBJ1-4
CASSLDRSNEKLFF
TGTGCCAGCAGCTTAGACAGGAGTAATGAAAAACTGTTTTTT
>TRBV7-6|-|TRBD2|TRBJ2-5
CASSRTSGGEETQYF
TGTGCCAGCAGCCGGACTAGCGGGGGTGAGGAGACCCAGTACTTC
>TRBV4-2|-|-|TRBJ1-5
CASSETDSNNQPQHF
TGTGCCAGCAGCGAAACGGACAGCAACAATCAGCCCCAGCATTTT
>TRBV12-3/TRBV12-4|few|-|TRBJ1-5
CASSPSPNQPQHF
TGTGCCAGCAGTCCCTCCCCCAATCAGCCCCAGCATTTT
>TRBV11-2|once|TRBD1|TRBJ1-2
CASSLDWGQGYTF
TGTGCCAGCAGCTTAGATTGGGGACAGGGCTACACCTTC
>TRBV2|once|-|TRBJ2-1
CASSEPTGTAIGGREQFF
TGTGCCAGCAGTGAACCTACCGGGACAGCGATAGGTGGGAGGGAGCAGTTCTTC
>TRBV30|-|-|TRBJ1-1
CAWKQGNTEAFF
TGTGCCTGGAAACAGGGGAACACTGAAGCTTTCTTT
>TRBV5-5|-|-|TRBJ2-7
CASSPGRGLAYEQYF
TGTGCCAGCAGCCCGGGCAGGGGATTAGCCTACGAGCAGTACTTC
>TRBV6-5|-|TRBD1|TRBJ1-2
CASTAGQGPYGYTF
TGTGCCAGTACGGCCGGACAGGGCCCGTATGGCTACACCTTC
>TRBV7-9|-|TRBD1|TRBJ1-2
CASSSQGVGYGYTF
TGTGCCAGCAGCTCTCAGGGGGTTGGCTATGGCTACACCTTC
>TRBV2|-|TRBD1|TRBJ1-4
CASSEGQPEKLFF
TGTGCCAGCAGTGAGGGACAGCCTGAAAAACTGTTTTTT
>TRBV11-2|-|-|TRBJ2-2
CTSSPGLNTGELFF
TGTACCAGCAGCCCAGGGTTAAACACCGGGGAGCTGTTTTTT
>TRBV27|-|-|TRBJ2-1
CASSLSSGMVEQFF
TGTGCCAGCAGTTTATCATCCGGGATGGTAGAGCAGTTCTTC
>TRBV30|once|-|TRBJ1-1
CAWSRGTEAFF
TGTGCCTGGAGTAGGGGCACTGAAGCTTTCTTT
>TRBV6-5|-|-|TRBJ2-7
CASTSPQGYEQYF
TGTGCCAGCACCTCACCACAGGGCTACGAGCAGTACTTC
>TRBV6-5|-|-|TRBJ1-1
CASSITAGNTEAFF
TGTGCCAGCAGTATTACGGCGGGAAACACTGAAGCTTTCTTT
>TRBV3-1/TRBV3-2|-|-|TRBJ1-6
CASSQVASSYNSPLHF
TGTGCCAGCAGCCAAGTCGCGAGCTCCTATAATTCACCCCTCCACTTT
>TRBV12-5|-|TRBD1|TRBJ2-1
CASSAGTGNNEQFF
TGTGCTAGTTCAGCCGGGACAGGGAATAATGAGCAGTTCTTC
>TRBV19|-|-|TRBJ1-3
CASSTGHPGNTIYF
TGTGCCAGTAGTACCGGACACCCTGGAAACACCATATATTTT
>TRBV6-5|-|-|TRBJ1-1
CASSYDAPTILSGAFF
TGTGCCAGCAGTTACGATGCTCCGACAATTTTGAGCGGAGCTTTCTTT
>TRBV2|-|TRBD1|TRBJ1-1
CASSTGGTEAFF
TGTGCCAGCAGTACAGGGGGCACTGAAGCTTTCTTT
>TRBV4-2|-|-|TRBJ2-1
CASTLGSSYNEQFF
TGTGCCAGCACACTAGGAAGCTCCTACAATGAGCAGTTCTTC
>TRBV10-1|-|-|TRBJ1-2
CASSESTAYGYTF
TGCGCCAGCAGTGAGTCGACAGCCTATGGCTACACCTTC
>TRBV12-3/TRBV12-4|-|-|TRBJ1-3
CASSFAGNTIYF
TGTGCCAGCAGTTTCGCTGGAAACACCATATATTTT
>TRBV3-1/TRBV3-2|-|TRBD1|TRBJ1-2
CASSRQGDYGYTF
TGTGCCAGCAGCCGACAGGGCGACTATGGCTACACCTTC
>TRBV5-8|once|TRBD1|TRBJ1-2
CASSKGQVNYGYTF
TGTGCCAGCAGCAAGGGACAGGTCAACTATGGCTACACCTTC
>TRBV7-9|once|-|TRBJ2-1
CASSLRIQDSSEQFF
TGTGCCAGCAGCTTAAGAATCCAGGACTCCAGTGAGCAGTTCTTC
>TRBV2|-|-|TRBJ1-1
CARPQGVNTEAFF
TGTGCCAGGCCACAGGGAGTGAACACTGAAGCTTTCTTT
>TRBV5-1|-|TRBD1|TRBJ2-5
CASTNTGGNKETQYF
TGCGCCAGCACTAATACAGGGGGGAATAAGGAGACCCAGTACTTC
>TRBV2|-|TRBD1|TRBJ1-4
CASRASGQGRNEKLFF
TGTGCCAGCAGAGCATCGGGACAGGGGCGGAATGAAAAACTGTTTTTT
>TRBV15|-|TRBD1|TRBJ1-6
CATRVVDRALIGGPLHF
TGTGCCACCAGGGTGGTCGACAGGGCCCTCATTGGAGGACCCCTCCACTTT
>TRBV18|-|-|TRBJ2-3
CASSPNVPPTDTQYF
TGTGCCAGCTCACCAAACGTACCTCCTACGGATACGCAGTATTTT
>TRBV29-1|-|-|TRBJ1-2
CSVEGGGNGYTF
TGCAGCGTTGAAGGAGGCGGGAATGGCTACACCTTC
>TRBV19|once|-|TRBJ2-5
CASSIGDYQETQYF
TGTGCCAGTAGTATAGGAGACTACCAAGAGACCCAGTACTTC
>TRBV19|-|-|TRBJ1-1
CASSIVQGRDTEAFF
TGTGCCAGTAGTATTGTCCAGGGGAGGGACACTGAAGCTTTCTTT
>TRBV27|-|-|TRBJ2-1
CASSFRGYSEQFF
TGTGCCAGCAGTTTTCGGGGGTATAGTGAGCAGTTCTTC
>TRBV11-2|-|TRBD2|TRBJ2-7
CASTSGLFPRGGEQYF
TGTGCCAGCACCTCGGGGCTCTTCCCTCGGGGGGGCGAGCAGTACTTC
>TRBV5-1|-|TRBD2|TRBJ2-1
CASRWVGTSASNEQFF
TGCGCCAGCAGGTGGGTGGGGACTAGCGCGAGCAATGAGCAGTTCTTC
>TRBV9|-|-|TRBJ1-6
CASSLDQGRSPLHF
TGTGCCAGCAGCTTAGACCAGGGTCGTTCACCCCTCCACTTT
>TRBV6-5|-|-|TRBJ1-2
CASSYGQGYYGYTF
TGTGCCAGCAGTTACGGCCAGGGGTACTATGGCTACACCTTC
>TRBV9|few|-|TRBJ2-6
CASSIAGSGANVLTF
TGTGCCAGCAGCATAGCAGGGTCTGGGGCCAACGTCCTGACTTTC
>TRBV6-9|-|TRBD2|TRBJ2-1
CASSYLAGSYYEQFF
TGTGCCAGCAGTTACCTAGCGGGGTCCTACTATGAGCAGTTCTTC
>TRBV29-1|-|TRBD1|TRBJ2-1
CSAGTGKNEQFF
TGCAGCGCCGGGACAGGGAAGAATGAGCAGTTCTTC
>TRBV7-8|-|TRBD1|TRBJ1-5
CASSLGNRGQFNQPQHF
TGTGCCAGCAGCTTAGGAAACAGGGGGCAGTTCAATCAGCCCCAGCATTTT
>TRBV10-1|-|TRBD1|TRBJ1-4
CASSDQGDEKLFF
TGCGCCAGCAGTGACCAGGGGGATGAAAAACTGTTTTTT
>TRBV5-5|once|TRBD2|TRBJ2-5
CASSSGGQETQYF
TGTGCCAGCAGCTCGGGGGGCCAAGAGACCCAGTACTTC
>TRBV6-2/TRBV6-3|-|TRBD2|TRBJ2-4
CASSYPDLAGASSIQYF
TGTGCCAGCAGTTACCCAGACTTAGCGGGGGCCTCAAGCATTCAGTACTTC
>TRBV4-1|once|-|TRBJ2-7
CASSQDLVQGRRYEQYF
TGCGCCAGCAGCCAAGACCTCGTACAGGGCCGGAGGTACGAGCAGTACTTC
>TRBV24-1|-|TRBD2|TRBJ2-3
CATSRAGGTDTQYF
TGTGCCACCAGTCGGGCGGGAGGCACAGATACGCAGTATTTT
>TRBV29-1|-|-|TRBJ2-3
CSVTRVGWKDTDTQYF
TGCAGCGTTACGCGGGTGGGCTGGAAAGACACAGATACGCAGTATTTT
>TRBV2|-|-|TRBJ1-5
CASKTGNQPQHF
TGTGCCAGCAAGACAGGCAATCAGCCCCAGCATTTT
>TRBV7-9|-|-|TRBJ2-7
CASRLSVSHEQYF
TGTGCCAGCAGATTGAGCGTGAGCCACGAGCAGTACTTC